A selection of T cell receptor beta chains follows, all from one sample in a study of blood T cell repertoires in COVID-19. The method was immunoSEQ multiplex PCR; TCRdb's version includes in-frame clones alone and lacks a portion of them. The sample records under 200,000 clones, over 75% being singletons. The sequenced sample consisted of peripheral blood. Receptor source: a man in his 70s with active or convalescent COVID-19. The CDR3 runs from the conserved cysteine through the conserved F or W. The order of the fields is clone size, V gene, J gene, CDR3 protein. Expanded clones are given a class, and other clones once, few, many or no size at all.

clone size: few; V gene: TRBV18; J gene: TRBJ2-7; CDR3 protein: CASTGGQGAHEQYF
clone size: -; V gene: TRBV19; J gene: TRBJ2-1; CDR3 protein: CASSITVTSYNEQFF
clone size: -; V gene: TRBV30; J gene: TRBJ2-7; CDR3 protein: CAWRSIRGQNIYEQYF
clone size: -; V gene: TRBV6-5; J gene: TRBJ1-2; CDR3 protein: CASSSPQQGAEGYTF
clone size: -; V gene: TRBV5-5; J gene: TRBJ2-1; CDR3 protein: CASSFGAGGGMSEQFF
clone size: few; V gene: TRBV14; J gene: TRBJ1-2; CDR3 protein: CASSSRTGGVYGYTF
clone size: -; V gene: TRBV7-9; J gene: TRBJ2-1; CDR3 protein: CAGTRGTYNEQFF
clone size: -; V gene: TRBV5-1; J gene: TRBJ2-7; CDR3 protein: CASSLGGTDLYEQYF
clone size: -; V gene: TRBV12-3/TRBV12-4; J gene: TRBJ1-6; CDR3 protein: CASGRGNSPLHF
clone size: -; V gene: TRBV6-5; J gene: TRBJ2-2; CDR3 protein: CASRSGTGKPGELFF
clone size: -; V gene: TRBV4-2; J gene: TRBJ1-2; CDR3 protein: CASSRNSQAIYGYTF
clone size: once; V gene: TRBV6-5; J gene: TRBJ1-5; CDR3 protein: CASSYSARSNQPQHF
clone size: -; V gene: TRBV5-1; J gene: TRBJ2-3; CDR3 protein: CASSSTDRDTDTQYF
clone size: -; V gene: TRBV19; J gene: TRBJ2-5; CDR3 protein: CASSIILQETQYF
clone size: -; V gene: TRBV27; J gene: TRBJ2-1; CDR3 protein: CASRRRGVGLADHNEQFF
clone size: -; V gene: TRBV4-1; J gene: TRBJ2-1; CDR3 protein: CASSQEWGLAGGNEQFF
clone size: -; V gene: TRBV5-6; J gene: TRBJ2-1; CDR3 protein: CASSLRTSSYNEQFF
clone size: -; V gene: TRBV3-1/TRBV3-2; J gene: TRBJ1-2; CDR3 protein: CASSPGQGFAYGYTF
clone size: -; V gene: TRBV18; J gene: TRBJ1-2; CDR3 protein: CASSPRREDGYTF
clone size: -; V gene: TRBV6-2/TRBV6-3; J gene: TRBJ2-3; CDR3 protein: CASSYSVLDPTDTQYF
clone size: -; V gene: TRBV25-1; J gene: TRBJ1-1; CDR3 protein: CASSLGTQAAFF
clone size: few; V gene: TRBV18; J gene: TRBJ2-1; CDR3 protein: CASSSQGGTYNEQFF
clone size: -; V gene: TRBV4-1; J gene: TRBJ2-3; CDR3 protein: CASSPGGASGGNRDTQYF
clone size: once; V gene: TRBV7-2; J gene: TRBJ2-1; CDR3 protein: CASSLDRASSYNEQFF
clone size: -; V gene: TRBV7-8; J gene: TRBJ1-1; CDR3 protein: CASSLELTGAEAFF